A selection of T cell receptor beta chains follows, all from one sample in a study of T-cell memory formation after mild COVID-19. TCRdb itself ran the 5' RACE reads through MiXCR, one entry per CDR3 protein. The sample lists around 300,000 distinct CDR3 sequences, just under 20% occurring once. Sequences were obtained from PBMCs or a T cell subset sorted from them (not recorded which). The receptors originated from a man younger than 35 who had mild COVID-19 (a few samples of this study predate the infection). Cell type and time point are not known. Both conserved end residues are part of each CDR3. Fields, in order: V gene, clone size, CDR3 protein. Not every row has a clone size; where given, it reads once, few, many or a size class.

V gene: TRBV7-9; clone size: NA; CDR3 protein: CAPSGPRETQYF
V gene: TRBV7-2; clone size: few; CDR3 protein: CASAGGSYNEQFF
V gene: TRBV24-1; clone size: few; CDR3 protein: CATSVAGQAYNEQFF
V gene: TRBV7-9; clone size: few; CDR3 protein: CASSPRWGTDTQYF
V gene: TRBV12-3/TRBV12-4; clone size: few; CDR3 protein: CASSLGIEAFF
V gene: TRBV4-3; clone size: few; CDR3 protein: CASSQGQTDRQYF
V gene: TRBV20-1; clone size: NA; CDR3 protein: CSAREGTSYETQYF
V gene: TRBV5-1; clone size: NA; CDR3 protein: CASSLGQGAFNEQFF
V gene: TRBV7-2; clone size: NA; CDR3 protein: CASSFEGWVIRNSPLHF
V gene: TRBV12-3/TRBV12-4; clone size: NA; CDR3 protein: CASKGGGGQPQHF
V gene: TRBV11-2; clone size: NA; CDR3 protein: CASSSRSSNEKLFF
V gene: TRBV7-2; clone size: few; CDR3 protein: CASSSLRTSGQETQYF
V gene: TRBV28; clone size: many; CDR3 protein: CASSWTVESTDTQYF
V gene: TRBV20-1; clone size: few; CDR3 protein: CSAGGGNSNTEAFF
V gene: TRBV6-5; clone size: few; CDR3 protein: CASSYLNPGQVMNTEAFF
V gene: TRBV2; clone size: few; CDR3 protein: CASSEGYVELFF
V gene: TRBV6-2/TRBV6-3; clone size: few; CDR3 protein: CASSYGSRGNYGYTF
V gene: TRBV20-1; clone size: few; CDR3 protein: CSVPGSGNTIYF
V gene: TRBV5-1; clone size: few; CDR3 protein: CASSLGDRADGYTF
V gene: TRBV20-1; clone size: few; CDR3 protein: CSARPLAGGTDTQYF
V gene: TRBV20-1; clone size: few; CDR3 protein: CSARGTDTQYF
V gene: TRBV27; clone size: NA; CDR3 protein: CASSSLPVGAWQETQYF
V gene: TRBV7-9; clone size: NA; CDR3 protein: CASSPSYASRNTEAFF
V gene: TRBV5-1; clone size: NA; CDR3 protein: CASSYLGPDTQYF
V gene: TRBV5-1; clone size: NA; CDR3 protein: CASSLGKGWINEKLFF
V gene: TRBV5-1; clone size: few; CDR3 protein: CASSLEDPVANVLTF
V gene: TRBV6-5; clone size: few; CDR3 protein: CASSYPGGNGYTF
V gene: TRBV10-3; clone size: few; CDR3 protein: CAIKGVNTEAFF
V gene: TRBV5-1; clone size: NA; CDR3 protein: CASRRLQGTKSPLHF
V gene: TRBV28; clone size: NA; CDR3 protein: CASSLSWGTNTGELFF
V gene: TRBV7-9; clone size: few; CDR3 protein: CASGSWRGGDPETQYF
V gene: TRBV12-3/TRBV12-4; clone size: NA; CDR3 protein: CASSLTGLAGYEQFF
V gene: TRBV7-2; clone size: many; CDR3 protein: CASSLVGGPSVTAFF
V gene: TRBV6-5; clone size: few; CDR3 protein: CASSRKQGPNSPLHF
V gene: TRBV28; clone size: NA; CDR3 protein: CASSFGQFSTDTQYF
V gene: TRBV5-4; clone size: few; CDR3 protein: CASSSDTRGTEAFF
V gene: TRBV12-3/TRBV12-4; clone size: few; CDR3 protein: CASRGGTGGLTSNQPQHF
V gene: TRBV6-5; clone size: many; CDR3 protein: CASSYSGTTTTEAFF
V gene: TRBV5-1; clone size: few; CDR3 protein: CASSLGDLAGYNEQFF
V gene: TRBV7-9; clone size: NA; CDR3 protein: CASSHNRVNTEAFF
V gene: TRBV28; clone size: NA; CDR3 protein: CASSFSLAASTDTQYF
V gene: TRBV2; clone size: once; CDR3 protein: CASRSPLGTDTQYF
V gene: TRBV7-6; clone size: few; CDR3 protein: CASSLGTGIYNEQFF
V gene: TRBV5-1; clone size: few; CDR3 protein: CASSFVGPTEAFF
V gene: TRBV4-1; clone size: few; CDR3 protein: CASSRATANEKLFF